A selection of T cell receptor beta chains follows, all from one sample in a study of T-cell reconstitution after alpha-beta-depleted transplantation in children. TCRdb redid the calling of the PCR reads with MiXCR, one entry per CDR3 protein. Of roughly 790,000 distinct CDR3 sequences in the sample, roughly 16% are singletons; the top ten hold approximately 5%. The source material was PBMCs, mostly from graft donor cells, sampled 360 days after TCRalphabeta/CD19-depleted stem cell transplant. The receptor source for this set is a male patient younger than 18 who had a stem cell transplant for acute lymphoblastic leukemia, so the T cells may come from the graft donor. The conserved cysteine and the conserved F or W are not part of the CDR3 here.

V | CDR3
TRBV7-9 | ASSLDRQSPNTEAF
TRBV4-1 | ASSQVRDSQF
TRBV11-1 | ASSFASTLAAPTDTQY
TRBV3-1 | ASRQLERY
TRBV12-3/TRBV12-4 | ASAMGGGYT
TRBV3-1 | ASSLGQGVTEAF
TRBV24-1 | ATSDLRLPDNEQF
TRBV27 | ASTLPGGEQF
TRBV7-9 | ASSLAAGGYTEAF
TRBV12-3/TRBV12-4 | ASRPSASGTDTQY
TRBV11-1 | ASTEKRGTSGKDTQY